This TCR beta chain was recovered during a study of T cells in localized non-small cell lung cancer. Study observations and caveats: A higher density of T cells in blood coincided with extended overall survival.

Clones were read by immunoSEQ multiplex PCR, and TCRdb kept only the in-frame ones, dropping some. The sample includes approximately 41,000 clones, 86% seen only once; the top ten take around 5.8%. Comment on this clone: As yet, its antigen is unknown.

V dropped 7 bases and J dropped 0 bases, with 14 bases sitting between them. The CDR3 is made up of 15 amino acids. The input for sequencing was peripheral blood mononuclear cells, taken before any cancer treatment. This TCR derives from a male donor aged 60 or over with stage II lung adenocarcinoma. This sequence joins TRBV23-1 and TRBJ2-3, with D uncertain. TRBV23-1 is an open reading frame whose function is uncertain. The CDR3 spells CASTSTQVSTDTQYF. The CDR3, as DNA: TGCGCCAGCACCTCAACGCAGGTTAGCACAGATACGCAGTATTTT.